This T cell receptor (beta chain) was observed in a study of blood T cells in healthy people across ages. General observations from the study: With naive T cell percentage, TCR beta diversity showed a strong correlation.

On this clonotype itself: The antigen is unknown.

Using a J-beta primer mix together with a sample-barcoded 5' primer, a second PCR was run for about 6 to 12 cycles. TCRdb reprocessed the 5' RACE reads with MiXCR, giving one entry per CDR3 protein. Of hundreds of thousands of distinct CDR3 sequences in the sample, roughly 49% are singletons; the top ten hold under 35%. Samples each yielded at least 5 micrograms of total RNA. CDR3 length equals 17 residues. Unmatched junction bases numbered 17, after V lost 5 bases and J lost 5 bases. Germline CDR1 SGHVS, CDR2 FNYEAQ. This sequence joins TRBV7-6 and TRBJ2-7, with 8 bases fitting TRBD1. The sequence was obtained from a woman aged 55-70 years in good health. Specimen: blood. In DNA form, the CDR3 reads TGTGCCAGCAGCACCCGCCCAGCGACAGGGGTTGGTGACGAGCAGTACTTC. Its protein product is CASSTRPATGVGDEQYF.